One and the same sample provided the 26 T cell receptor beta chains below, sequenced in a study of cytomegalovirus exposure and HLA in healthy donors. Vbeta (60) and Jbeta (13) primers were used in the PCR. Here immunoSEQ multiplex PCR was the method, and the copy in TCRdb shows in-frame clones only, minus some. The table includes about 180,000 clones, around 73% detected once. What was sequenced was PBMCs. The receptors were gathered from a man in his sixties in good health and CMV-seronegative.

This clone has only a few counts. The rearrangement joins TRBV5-4 to TRBJ2-3; weak D call: TRBD2 (5 bases). Germline V CDR1 and CDR2: SGHNT, YYREEE (reference sequence). The CDR3 runs 15 residues. The germline V and J ends were trimmed by 2 bases and 0 bases, with 10 bases remaining between them. In DNA form, the CDR3 reads TGTGCCAGCAGCTTTGACTGGACTAGCACAGATACGCAGTATTTT. Translated, it gives CASSFDWTSTDTQYF.

This clone was counted once. V gene TRBV13 combines with J gene TRBJ1-6, with a possible D match to TRBD1 (6 bases). V was shortened by 8 bases and J by 10 bases, with 15 bases between the two germline ends. This CDR3 contains 13 residues. Germline V gene data show CDR1 as PRHDT and CDR2 as FYEKMQ (reference sequence). This chain's CDR3 is CASGPGGGSPLHF. The CDR3 nucleotides are TGTGCCAGCGGCCCGGGGGGCGGCTCACCCCTCCACTTT.

This clone was seen a few times. The rearrangement links TRBV6-5 to TRBJ1-1; D might be TRBD1 (5 bases). The CDR3 loop spans 12 amino acids. Germline values: CDR1 MNHEY, CDR2 SVGAGI. Trimming left V 2 bases short and J 7 bases short, with 8 bases between. As DNA, the CDR3 is TGTGCCAGCAGTTACGGGGCCGGTGAAGCTTTCTTT. Protein: CASSYGAGEAFF.

This chain connects TRBV7-9 to TRBJ2-2, with 12 nucleotides matching TRBD2. V shed 5 bases and J 5 bases; nucleotides not matched to a gene: 6. Germline V gives CDR1 SEHNR, CDR2 FQNEAQ (reference sequence). This CDR3 has 16 residues. CDR3 in DNA: TGTGCCAGCAGCCGCCGACTAGCGGGGGAAACCGGGGAGCTGTTTTTT. Translated, it gives CASSRRLAGETGELFF.

This rearrangement joins TRBV5-1 to TRBJ2-1, with D maybe TRBD1 (5 bases). The CDR3 is made up of 16 amino acids. V was trimmed by 5 bases and J by 0 bases, leaving 15 bases between them. Germline CDR1 is SGHRS and CDR2 is YFSETQ. The CDR3 here is CASRQNRNPSYNEQFF. The CDR3 DNA is TGCGCCAGCAGACAGAACAGGAACCCCTCCTACAATGAGCAGTTCTTC. Drawing the rest from reference TRBV5-1 and TRBJ2-1, the complete variable domain is KAGVTQTPRYLIKTRGQQVTLSCSPISGHRSVSWYQQTPGQGLQFLFEYFSETQRNKGNFPGRFSGRQFSNSRSEMNVSTLELGDSALYLCASRQNRNPSYNEQFFGPGTRLTVL.

The chain joins TRBV2 to TRBJ2-2; 9 nucleotides match TRBD1. Trimming took 6 bases from V and 4 from J; bases not matched to a gene: 6. Germline V CDR1 and CDR2: SNHLY, FYNNEI. CDR3 length equals 15 residues. The DNA for the CDR3 is TGTGCCAGCAGCCGGACAGGGGCGGGCACCGGGGAGCTGTTTTTT. Protein: CASSRTGAGTGELFF. The whole variable domain, remainder taken from reference TRBV2 and TRBJ2-2, is EPEVTQTPSHQVTQMGQEVILRCVPISNHLYFYWYRQILGQKVEFLVSFYNNEISEKSEIFDDQFSVERPDGSNFTLKIRSTKLEDSAMYFCASSRTGAGTGELFFGEGSRLTVL.

This chain connects TRBV19 to TRBJ1-6; 9 bases line up with TRBD1. Germline V gene sequence: CDR1 LNHDA, CDR2 SQIVND (reference sequence). This CDR3 region has 14 residues. After removal of 3 bases from V and 7 bases from J, the junction contained 1 base not matched to a gene. The chain's CDR3 is CASSMGTGNSPLHF. As DNA, the CDR3 is TGTGCCAGTAGTATGGGGACAGGGAATTCACCCCTCCACTTT.

The chain couples TRBV6-6 to TRBJ2-7, with D possibly matching TRBD2 (5 bases). The CDR3 has 15 residues. CDR1 MNHNY and CDR2 SVGAGI come from the germline V gene (reference sequence). V was trimmed by 8 bases and J by 2 bases, leaving 19 bases between them. The CDR3 DNA sequence: TGTGCCAGCGAAGACGGGGTTGACTTTCCCTACGAGCAGTACTTC. Protein product: CASEDGVDFPYEQYF.

This chain links TRBV11-2 with TRBJ2-1, with D perhaps matching TRBD1 (6 bases). CDR3 size: 15 residues. CDR1 is SGHAT, CDR2 FQNNGV, per germline. The V gene lost 5 bases and the J gene lost 0 bases, with 11 bases spanning the gap. The CDR3 reads CASSSTGISYNEQFF. In nucleotides, the CDR3 is TGTGCCAGCAGCAGCACAGGGATCTCCTACAATGAGCAGTTCTTC. Filled out from reference TRBV11-2 and TRBJ2-1, the complete variable domain reads EAGVAQSPRYKIIEKRQSVAFWCNPISGHATLYWYQQILGQGPKLLIQFQNNGVVDDSQLPKDRFSAERLKGVDSTLKIQPAKLEDSAVYLCASSSTGISYNEQFFGPGTRLTVL.

V usage is TRBV18 and J usage is TRBJ2-1, with 9 bases matching TRBD1. The CDR3 length is 16 residues. V was clipped by 0 bases and J by 9 bases; unmatched bases: 9. Germline V gene lookup returns CDR1 KGHSH and CDR2 LQKENI. The DNA for the CDR3 is TGTGCCAGCTCACCACCCGGGACAGGGCTTAAGGGTGAGCAGTTCTTC. Translating it yields CASSPPGTGLKGEQFF.

The gene calls are TRBV10-3 and TRBJ1-5; D may be TRBD1 (6 bases). The CDR3 runs 14 residues. The germline gives CDR1 ENHRY, CDR2 SYGVKD. V was cut by 6 bases and J by 3 bases, with 12 bases left in between. CDR3: CAIRGQGNNQPQHF. For the CDR3, the DNA is TGTGCCATCAGAGGGCAGGGGAACAATCAGCCCCAGCATTTT.

The gene calls are TRBV19 and TRBJ2-1; D possibly corresponds to TRBD2 (5 bases). The germline CDR1 and CDR2 sequences are LNHDA and SQIVND (reference sequence). The CDR3 length is 14 residues. V lost 3 bases and J 1 base, leaving 7 bases between the germline ends. For the CDR3, the DNA is TGTGCCAGTAGTATTGGCGGGTCCTACAATGAGCAGTTCTTC. Protein sequence: CASSIGGSYNEQFF.

The chain uses TRBV10-2 and TRBJ1-5, with 8 positions matching TRBD1. Germline V gives CDR1 WSHSY, CDR2 SAAADI. The J segment lost 16 bases and the V segment lost 0 bases, leaving 8 bases of the junction unmatched. This CDR3 spans 13 amino acids. CDR3 sequence (DNA): TGCGCCAGCAGTGAGTCGACGGGGACAGGCCAACATTTT. Translated: CASSESTGTGQHF.

Regarding this clone: The same CDR3 can be traced to other DNA sequences in this sample. The V gene is TRBV20-1, the J gene TRBJ2-7, with D tentatively TRBD1 (7 bases). V was trimmed by 6 bases and J by 4 bases, leaving 10 bases between them. Germline assignment: CDR1 DFQATT and CDR2 SNEGSKA (reference sequence). This CDR3 has 11 residues. CDR3 sequence (DNA): TGCAGTGCCAGGGGGGAATACGAGCAGTACTTC. This encodes CSARGEYEQYF.

This rearrangement joins TRBV6-5 to TRBJ2-5, with a tentative D call TRBD1 (6 bases). Trimming removed 1 base at V and 2 bases at J, with 11 bases between. In germline, CDR1 is MNHEY, CDR2 SVGAGI. The CDR3 runs to 15 residues. In nucleotides, the CDR3 is TGTGCCAGCAGTTACTTGGGACAACAACAAGAGACCCAGTACTTC. Translating it yields CASSYLGQQQETQYF.

This chain uses TRBV7-9 with TRBJ2-7, with 11 bases that match TRBD2. The germline gives CDR1 SEHNR, CDR2 FQNEAQ (reference sequence). Trimming cost V 3 bases and J 3 bases; bases outside gene matches: 4. This CDR3 has 15 residues. The CDR3 loop is CASSFFTSGSYEQYF. For the CDR3, the DNA is TGTGCCAGCAGCTTCTTTACTAGCGGGAGCTACGAGCAGTACTTC.

This chain links TRBV14 with TRBJ2-7; 8 bases match TRBD2. Trimming removed 4 bases from V and 7 bases from J; junction bases left unmatched: 6. CDR3 length: 13 residues. The germline V gene has CDR1 SGHDN and CDR2 FVKESK. This chain's CDR3 is CASSRVREGEQYF. Here the CDR3 DNA reads TGTGCCAGCAGCCGGGTCCGGGAGGGAGAGCAGTACTTC.

The gene calls are TRBV2 and TRBJ2-7; no firm D call. CDR1 and CDR2 from the germline V gene are SNHLY and FYNNEI. The CDR3 sequence is 12 residues long. Trimming left V 7 bases short and J 1 base short, with 8 bases between. CDR3 in amino acids: CASIRVSYEQYF. The CDR3 nucleotides read TGTGCCAGCATTCGGGTTTCCTACGAGCAGTACTTC.

This clone was observed a few times. This chain joins TRBV7-9 and TRBJ1-6, with D tentatively TRBD1 (5 bases). Germline V gives CDR1 SEHNR, CDR2 FQNEAQ (reference sequence). The V and J ends lost 1 base and 8 bases respectively, with 12 bases between them. The CDR3 runs 15 residues. The CDR3: CASSLGPQGYSPLHF. The CDR3 DNA follows: TGTGCCAGCAGCTTAGGCCCCCAGGGTTATTCACCCCTCCACTTT. The full variable domain, with the rest looked up from reference TRBV7-9 and TRBJ1-6, is DTGVSQNPRHKITKRGQNVTFRCDPISEHNRLYWYRQTLGQGPEFLTYFQNEAQLEKSRLLSDRFSAERPKGSFSTLEIQRTEQGDSAMYLCASSLGPQGYSPLHFGNGTRLTVT.

The rearrangement uses TRBV15 and TRBJ2-5; maybe TRBD2 (5 bases). CDR3 size: 12 residues. V was cut by 5 bases and J by 6 bases, with 10 bases left in between. The germline V gene encodes CDR1 LNHNV and CDR2 YYDKDF (reference sequence). The CDR3 region is CATSEGRKTQYF. In DNA form, the CDR3 reads TGTGCCACCAGCGAGGGAAGAAAGACCCAGTACTTC.

The V gene is TRBV15, the J gene TRBJ2-1; 8 bases fit TRBD2. Germline V gene sequence: CDR1 LNHNV, CDR2 YYDKDF (reference sequence). The CDR3 extends over 16 amino acids. The V segment lost 2 bases and the J segment 8 bases; nucleotides outside the gene matches: 11. For the CDR3, the DNA is TGTGCCACCAGCAGACCCCCGGCAGCGGGAGCTGATGAGCAGTTCTTC. It translates to CATSRPPAAGADEQFF.

V usage is TRBV9 and J usage is TRBJ1-2; D is ambiguous. CDR3 size: 14 residues. CDR1 and CDR2 from the germline V gene are SGDLS and YYNGEE. Between the trimmed V and J ends, which lost 0 bases and 2 bases, there was a span of 8 bases. The CDR3, as DNA: TGTGCCAGCAGCGTAGGGGGAGGGAACTATGGCTACACCTTC. Translating it yields CASSVGGGNYGYTF.

The chain has TRBV4-1 and TRBJ1-3; 9 bases are a match to TRBD1. Germline V gene data show CDR1 as MGHRA and CDR2 as YSYEKL. CDR3 length: 19 residues. V dropped 3 bases and J dropped 1; count of bases not matched to a gene: 13. CDR3 loop: CASSQPGQGPLPSGNTIYF. CDR3 in DNA: TGCGCCAGCAGCCAGCCGGGACAGGGACCGCTACCATCTGGAAACACCATATATTTT.

V and J are TRBV11-2 and TRBJ1-2; TRBD1 matches at 9 bases. Germline V gives CDR1 SGHAT, CDR2 FQNNGV. The CDR3 has 17 residues. Losses at the gene ends were 4 bases for V and 5 bases for J; bases not matched to a gene: 14. Here the CDR3 DNA reads TGTGCCAGCAGCTCGGGGAAGGACCGGGACAGGGCATATGGCTACACCTTC. Encoded protein: CASSSGKDRDRAYGYTF. Full variable domain (rest looked up from reference TRBV11-2 and TRBJ1-2): EAGVAQSPRYKIIEKRQSVAFWCNPISGHATLYWYQQILGQGPKLLIQFQNNGVVDDSQLPKDRFSAERLKGVDSTLKIQPAKLEDSAVYLCASSSGKDRDRAYGYTFGSGTRLTVV.

This clone was counted only a few times. V and J are TRBV5-1 and TRBJ1-2; 7 bases map to TRBD1. Germline CDR1 and CDR2: SGHRS and YFSETQ. This CDR3 spans 13 amino acids. The V and J ends lost 3 bases and 11 bases, in that order; junction bases with no gene match: 10. DNA for the CDR3: TGCGCCAGCAGCTCCGTCCGGGAGGGGGCATACACCTTC. As protein: CASSSVREGAYTF.

This sequence joins TRBV6-1 and TRBJ1-5; 8 nucleotides match TRBD1. CDR1 and CDR2 (germline): MNHNS, SASEGT. The V gene end was trimmed by 6 bases and the J gene end by 5 bases; junction bases not matched to a gene: 6. This CDR3 spans 14 amino acids. The CDR3 nucleotides read TGTGCCAGCAGGGGGACAGGAGGCCATCAGCCCCAGCATTTT. The encoded protein is CASRGTGGHQPQHF.